A single T cell receptor beta chain is shown here with its context. What it binds is unknown. This entry is derived from a study of T cell responses to AZD1222 COVID-19 vaccine. Study outcomes and limitations: Targets within unmutated variant regions were reportedly found for nearly half of spike-specific TCRs. Among AZD1222 vaccinees, only six or seven were seropositive at baseline. Spike as a whole was targeted by vaccine-associated CD4 TCRs, dominant at 160-218 and 743-854.

Profiling relied on immunoSEQ multiplex PCR, and the TCRdb table lists in-frame clones only, not all of them. In the table there are over 100,000 clones, around 85% of which are singletons. J gave up 7 bases and V 2 bases, and 8 bases lay outside the gene matches. CDR1 and CDR2 (germline): MGHDK, SYGVNS. The CDR3 contains 15 residues. The rearrangement joins TRBV25-1 to TRBJ1-5; the match to TRBD1 covers 7 bases. The clonotype comes from an adult who received the MenACWY meningococcal vaccine as a control. Here the sequenced sample was peripheral blood, taken 28 days after the second dose of the MenACWY control vaccine. CDR3 coding DNA: TGTGCCAGCAGTGAAGGGACAGCTGGAAAACAGCCCCAGCATTTT. It is translated as CASSEGTAGKQPQHF.